The 30 T cell receptor beta chains below were found in one sample sequenced in a study of OX40 agonist ivuxolimab in advanced cancers. Profiled with immunoSEQ multiplex PCR; TCRdb holds only in-frame clones, not every one. Of 50,000 to 75,000 clones in the sample, around 88% are singletons; the top ten hold just over 0.6%. The sequences come from CD4+ or CD8+ T cells sorted from blood, collected in a trial of the OX40 agonist ivuxolimab. All receptors come from an adult with an advanced solid tumor such as melanoma, head and neck, liver or kidney cancer.

The V and J genes are TRBV7-9 and TRBJ2-2; 14 positions agree with TRBD2. The CDR3 has 19 amino acids. The V gene end was trimmed by 5 bases and the J gene end by 5 bases; junction bases not matched to a gene: 13. The germline CDR1 and CDR2 sequences are SEHNR and FQNEAQ (reference sequence). For the CDR3, the DNA is TGTGCCAGCAGCGAAACCAGACTAGCGGGAGGGCCGGAGACCGGGGAGCTGTTTTTT. This translates into CASSETRLAGGPETGELFF. The full variable domain, in which reference TRBV7-9 and TRBJ2-2 provide the parts outside the CDR3, is DTGVSQNPRHKITKRGQNVTFRCDPISEHNRLYWYRQTLGQGPEFLTYFQNEAQLEKSRLLSDRFSAERPKGSFSTLEIQRTEQGDSAMYLCASSETRLAGGPETGELFFGEGSRLTVL.

This CDR3 is CATPSGTGFEGNTIYF. Written as DNA, the CDR3 is TGTGCCACCCCCTCTGGAACGGGCTTCGAGGGAAACACCATATATTTT. V usage is TRBV7-9 and J usage is TRBJ1-3; D is ambiguous. This CDR3 is built from 16 residues. The germline gives CDR1 SEHNR, CDR2 FQNEAQ (reference sequence). V dropped 10 bases and J dropped 4 bases, with 23 bases sitting between them.

This sequence joins TRBV9 and TRBJ2-3; D is undetermined. The germline CDR1 and CDR2 sequences are SGDLS and YYNGEE. V was trimmed by 0 bases and J by 0 bases, leaving 17 bases between them. This CDR3 region has 18 residues. The CDR3 reads CASSVDPSSRGSTDTQYF. DNA of the CDR3: TGTGCCAGCAGCGTAGACCCCTCCTCACGCGGCAGCACAGATACGCAGTATTTT.

V is TRBV7-9 and J is TRBJ2-3; D is perhaps TRBD1 (6 bases). The length of the CDR3 is 12 residues. V was cut by 4 bases and J by 7 bases, with 9 bases left in between. Looked up from germline, CDR1 is SEHNR and CDR2 is FQNEAQ (reference sequence). The CDR3 DNA reads TGTGCCAGCAGCTCAGGGGCTCATACGCAGTATTTT. Its protein is CASSSGAHTQYF.

The chain is built from TRBV2 and TRBJ2-1; D not certain. Germline V gene lookup returns CDR1 SNHLY and CDR2 FYNNEI. V lost 4 bases to trimming and J lost 8 bases, with 9 bases between them. The CDR3 spans 12 residues. The CDR3 DNA follows: TGTGCCAGCAGTGCCAAGGGTGATGAGCAGTTCTTC. Its protein is CASSAKGDEQFF.

This clone has just one count. V is TRBV30 and J is TRBJ1-4; possible D gene TRBD1, 6 bases. Trimming stripped 1 base from V and 6 bases from J, with 15 bases between. This CDR3 spans 15 amino acids. The germline V gene encodes CDR1 GTSNPN and CDR2 SVGIG (reference sequence). The CDR3 sequence is CAWSGSEGGDEKLFF. CDR3 sequence (DNA): TGTGCCTGGAGTGGTTCCGAGGGGGGGGATGAAAAACTGTTTTTT. Together with reference TRBV30 and TRBJ1-4, the CDR3 gives the full variable domain: SQTIHQWPATLVQPVGSPLSLECTVEGTSNPNLYWYRQAAGRGLQLLFYSVGIGQISSEVPQNLSASRPQDRQFILSSKKLLLSDSGFYLCAWSGSEGGDEKLFFGSGTQLSVL.

This sequence joins TRBV9 and TRBJ2-1; weak D call: TRBD1 (6 bases). Germline CDR1 and CDR2: SGDLS and YYNGEE. This CDR3 contains 15 residues. Trimming pared 2 bases from V and 0 bases from J, leaving 9 bases between. The CDR3 here is CASSVTGNSYNEQFF. Written as DNA, the CDR3 is TGTGCCAGCAGCGTTACAGGGAACTCCTACAATGAGCAGTTCTTC.

The chain is built from TRBV4-1 and TRBJ2-7, with a weak D call TRBD2 (6 bases). Trimming took 0 bases from V and 7 from J, leaving 16 bases between them. This CDR3 comprises 15 residues. Per the germline V gene, CDR1 is MGHRA and CDR2 is YSYEKL. The CDR3, as DNA: TGCGCCAGCAGCCAAGATGTGTTGAAGGGGAGGGAGCAGTACTTC. This sequence encodes CASSQDVLKGREQYF.

The chain combines TRBV6-1 with TRBJ2-7; D not resolved. Trimming stripped 3 bases from V and 7 bases from J, with 10 bases between. The CDR3 contains 12 residues. In germline, CDR1 is MNHNS, CDR2 SASEGT. Here the CDR3 DNA reads TGTGCCAGCAGTGAGGGTTGGTTTGAGCAGTACTTC. Residues: CASSEGWFEQYF.

The chain carries TRBV29-1 and TRBJ1-2, with D possibly TRBD1 on 5 matching bases. Germline CDR1 SQVTM, CDR2 ANQGSEA. The CDR3 has 13 residues. Deletions cut 4 bases from V and 8 bases from J, with 17 bases between. CDR3 nucleotides: TGCAGCGTTGCCGGCCAGGGACTAGGCGGCTACACCTTC. This codes for CSVAGQGLGGYTF.

This sequence joins TRBV30 and TRBJ1-1, with a tentative D call TRBD1 (6 bases). Germline-derived CDR1 and CDR2 are GTSNPN and SVGIG (reference sequence). V shed 2 bases and J shed 4 bases, with 17 bases lying between them. This CDR3 contains 15 residues. In DNA, the CDR3 is TGTGCCTGGAGTTGGGGGGGCTCGAGGGGCACTGAAGCTTTCTTT. Translation: CAWSWGGSRGTEAFF.

This clone was detected once. CDR3 region: CSPDRGHEQYF. CDR3 in DNA: TGCAGCCCTGACAGGGGCCACGAGCAGTACTTC. The chain is built from TRBV20-1 and TRBJ2-7, with TRBD1 matching 8 bases. Germline assignment: CDR1 DFQATT and CDR2 SNEGSKA (reference sequence). This CDR3 region has 11 residues.

This clone was detected only once. The chain couples TRBV5-1 to TRBJ2-3; 11 positions agree with TRBD2. This CDR3 has 17 amino acids. V lost 4 bases, J lost 5 bases, and 12 bases stayed unmatched. CDR1 is SGHRS, CDR2 YFSETQ, per germline. In nucleotides, the CDR3 is TGCGCCAGCAGCCATACGATAGCGGGAGGGCGGATAGATACGCAGTATTTT. Its translation: CASSHTIAGGRIDTQYF. The whole variable domain, remainder taken from reference TRBV5-1 and TRBJ2-3, is KAGVTQTPRYLIKTRGQQVTLSCSPISGHRSVSWYQQTPGQGLQFLFEYFSETQRNKGNFPGRFSGRQFSNSRSEMNVSTLELGDSALYLCASSHTIAGGRIDTQYFGPGTRLTVL.

This chain links TRBV2 with TRBJ2-1; 11 bases align to TRBD1. CDR1 is SNHLY, CDR2 FYNNEI, per germline. CDR3 size: 15 residues. V lost 7 bases to trimming and J lost 7 bases; unmatched junction nucleotides: 9. The CDR3 sequence is CASIPDRGLFNEQFF. As DNA, the CDR3 is TGTGCCAGCATCCCGGACAGGGGGCTCTTTAATGAGCAGTTCTTC.

This clone was seen a few times. V usage is TRBV5-1 and J usage is TRBJ2-2, with TRBD1 matching over 9 bases. Germline loops: CDR1 SGHRS, CDR2 YFSETQ. The ends lost 4 bases at V and 3 bases at J; junction bases unmatched: 7. This CDR3 region has 16 residues. CDR3 bases: TGCGCCAGCAGCCTCTCCGGGACAGGGTACACCGGGGAGCTGTTTTTT. It specifies CASSLSGTGYTGELFF. Together with reference TRBV5-1 and TRBJ2-2, the CDR3 gives the full variable domain: KAGVTQTPRYLIKTRGQQVTLSCSPISGHRSVSWYQQTPGQGLQFLFEYFSETQRNKGNFPGRFSGRQFSNSRSEMNVSTLELGDSALYLCASSLSGTGYTGELFFGEGSRLTVL.

This chain joins TRBV5-1 and TRBJ1-1; D ambiguous. CDR3 length: 13 residues. Trimming stripped 1 base from V and 5 bases from J, with 9 bases between. Germline-derived CDR1 and CDR2 are SGHRS and YFSETQ. The chain's CDR3 is CASSLMGYTEAFF. The CDR3 DNA follows: TGCGCCAGCAGCTTGATGGGTTATACTGAAGCTTTCTTT. Together with reference TRBV5-1 and TRBJ1-1, the CDR3 gives the full variable domain: KAGVTQTPRYLIKTRGQQVTLSCSPISGHRSVSWYQQTPGQGLQFLFEYFSETQRNKGNFPGRFSGRQFSNSRSEMNVSTLELGDSALYLCASSLMGYTEAFFGQGTRLTVV.

The V call is TRBV29-1, the J call TRBJ2-5; TRBD2 aligns across 11 bases. Germline assignment: CDR1 SQVTM and CDR2 ANQGSEA. The CDR3 consists of 12 residues. Germline trimming cut 6 bases from V and 4 bases from J; bases unmatched to any gene: 1. The DNA of the CDR3 is TGCAGCGTCGGACTAGCGGGAGAGACCCAGTACTTC. The encoded protein is CSVGLAGETQYF.

This chain uses TRBV7-8 with TRBJ1-3; D unclear. The CDR3 is made up of 14 amino acids. Trimming took 0 bases from V and 2 from J, leaving 5 bases between them. CDR1 is SGHVS, CDR2 FQNEAQ, per germline. CDR3 sequence reads: CASSLAYTGNTIYF. CDR3 nucleotide sequence: TGTGCCAGCAGCTTAGCCTACACTGGAAACACCATATATTTT.

The DNA of the CDR3 is TGCGCCAGCAGCTTGGGACAGGGAACAGCGCTAGGCTACACCTTC. It specifies CASSLGQGTALGYTF. The chain joins TRBV5-1 to TRBJ1-2, with 7 bases that match TRBD1. Germline V lookup: CDR1 SGHRS, CDR2 YFSETQ. Trimming took 0 bases from V and 8 from J; bases not matched to a gene: 10. This CDR3 has 15 amino acids.

This clone was found a few times. The CDR3 loop reads CASSQGSIGSNTRFF. In DNA form, the CDR3 reads TGTGCCAGCAGCCAAGGATCCATCGGAAGTAACACACGGTTCTTC. The chain links TRBV4-2 to TRBJ2-1; D is unresolved. The CDR3 length is 15 residues. Per the germline V gene, CDR1 is LGHNA and CDR2 is YNFKEQ. V was cut by 1 base and J by 15 bases, with 22 bases left in between.

The V call is TRBV6-1, the J call TRBJ2-2, with D possibly being TRBD1 (6 bases). Trimming left V 8 bases short and J 2 bases short, with 9 bases between. The CDR3 has 13 amino acids. CDR1 MNHNS and CDR2 SASEGT come from the germline V gene. CDR3 residues: CASGRGNTGELFF. The CDR3 region has the DNA TGTGCCAGCGGCAGGGGTAACACCGGGGAGCTGTTTTTT.

The rearrangement links TRBV6-1 to TRBJ2-1; the match to TRBD2 covers 12 bases. The germline CDR1 and CDR2 sequences are MNHNS and SASEGT. This CDR3 has 14 residues. V dropped 6 bases and J dropped 7; count of bases not matched to a gene: 4. The CDR3 reads CASRRLAGENEQFF. The CDR3 DNA sequence: TGTGCCAGCAGGAGACTAGCGGGGGAGAATGAGCAGTTCTTC.

The chain links TRBV7-8 to TRBJ2-3, with TRBD2 identical over 10 bases. The V and J ends lost 2 bases and 0 bases, in that order; junction bases with no gene match: 11. The V gene's germline CDR1 is SGHVS and CDR2 FQNEAQ. The CDR3 runs 19 residues. CDR3 in amino acids: CASSLKRASGSGSTDTQYF. CDR3 in DNA: TGTGCCAGCAGCTTAAAGCGGGCTAGCGGGAGCGGGAGCACAGATACGCAGTATTTT. The full variable domain, its missing parts supplied by reference TRBV7-8 and TRBJ2-3, is GAGVSQSPRYKVAKRGQDVALRCDPISGHVSLFWYQQALGQGPEFLTYFQNEAQLDKSGLPSDRFFAERPEGSVSTLKIQRTQQEDSAVYLCASSLKRASGSGSTDTQYFGPGTRLTVL.

The chain is built from TRBV19 and TRBJ1-5; 9 bases match TRBD1. Trimming removed 7 bases from V and 4 bases from J; junction bases left unmatched: 5. This CDR3 is built from 14 residues. The V gene's germline CDR1 is LNHDA and CDR2 SQIVND (reference sequence). In DNA, the CDR3 is TGTGCCAGTACCTCCGGGACAGGGAATCAGCCCCAGCATTTT. This codes for CASTSGTGNQPQHF. Filled out from reference TRBV19 and TRBJ1-5, the complete variable domain reads DGGITQSPKYLFRKEGQNVTLSCEQNLNHDAMYWYRQDPGQGLRLIYYSQIVNDFQKGDIAEGYSVSREKKESFPLTVTSAQKNPTAFYLCASTSGTGNQPQHFGDGTRLSIL.

The chain couples TRBV28 to TRBJ2-7, with 11 bases identical to TRBD2. The V gene's germline CDR1 is MDHEN and CDR2 SYDVKM. Trimming cost V 6 bases and J 3 bases; bases outside gene matches: 4. The CDR3 has 14 residues. CDR3 protein: CASRQLAGDYEQYF. CDR3 sequence (DNA): TGTGCCAGCAGACAACTAGCGGGAGACTACGAGCAGTACTTC.

V gene TRBV5-8 combines with J gene TRBJ2-7; 7 bases align to TRBD2. The germline V gene has CDR1 SGHTS and CDR2 YDEGEE. This CDR3 is 14 amino acids long. The V segment lost 0 bases and the J segment 4 bases; nucleotides outside the gene matches: 4. The DNA of the CDR3 is TGTGCCAGCAGCTTGGCTCTAGCGGCTTACGAGCAGTACTTC. This encodes CASSLALAAYEQYF. Variable domain in full (rest from reference TRBV5-8 and TRBJ2-7): EAGVTQSPTHLIKTRGQQATLRCSPISGHTSVYWYQQALGLGLQFLLWYDEGEERNRGNFPPRFSGRQFPNYSSELNVNALELEDSALYLCASSLALAAYEQYFGPGTRLTVT.

This clone was recorded once. The chain links TRBV7-9 to TRBJ2-2; TRBD2 agrees at 15 bases. Looked up from germline, CDR1 is SEHNR and CDR2 is FQNEAQ (reference sequence). V gave up 5 bases and J gave up 7 bases; unmatched junction bases: 11. The CDR3 spans 18 residues. The CDR3 protein is CASSLRTSGRATIGELFF. The CDR3 DNA follows: TGTGCCAGCAGCCTTAGGACTAGCGGGAGGGCCACGATCGGGGAGCTGTTTTTT.

V gene TRBV19 combines with J gene TRBJ2-3, with 8 bases aligning to TRBD2. The ends lost 3 bases at V and 9 bases at J; junction bases unmatched: 11. CDR3 length: 15 residues. Germline values: CDR1 LNHDA, CDR2 SQIVND (reference sequence). The CDR3 is CASSIGGTSSLTQYF. CDR3 coding DNA: TGTGCCAGTAGTATTGGTGGGACTAGTTCCCTGACGCAGTATTTT.

The genes are TRBV27 and TRBJ2-7; D perhaps matches TRBD2 (6 bases). Germline V lookup: CDR1 MNHEY, CDR2 SMNVEV (reference sequence). The CDR3 spans 14 residues. Deletions cut 0 bases from V and 1 base from J, with 7 bases between. CDR3 sequence reads: CASSLSGRSYEQYF. CDR3 DNA sequence: TGTGCCAGCAGTTTATCTGGGAGGTCCTACGAGCAGTACTTC.

The chain carries TRBV4-1 and TRBJ1-2; D unresolved. V lost 1 base and J 5 bases, leaving 8 bases between the germline ends. Germline lookup yields CDR1 MGHRA and CDR2 YSYEKL. There are 13 residues in the CDR3. CDR3 coding DNA: TGCGCCAGCAGCCAAGTACCTCCTTATGGCTACACCTTC. Amino acid sequence: CASSQVPPYGYTF.